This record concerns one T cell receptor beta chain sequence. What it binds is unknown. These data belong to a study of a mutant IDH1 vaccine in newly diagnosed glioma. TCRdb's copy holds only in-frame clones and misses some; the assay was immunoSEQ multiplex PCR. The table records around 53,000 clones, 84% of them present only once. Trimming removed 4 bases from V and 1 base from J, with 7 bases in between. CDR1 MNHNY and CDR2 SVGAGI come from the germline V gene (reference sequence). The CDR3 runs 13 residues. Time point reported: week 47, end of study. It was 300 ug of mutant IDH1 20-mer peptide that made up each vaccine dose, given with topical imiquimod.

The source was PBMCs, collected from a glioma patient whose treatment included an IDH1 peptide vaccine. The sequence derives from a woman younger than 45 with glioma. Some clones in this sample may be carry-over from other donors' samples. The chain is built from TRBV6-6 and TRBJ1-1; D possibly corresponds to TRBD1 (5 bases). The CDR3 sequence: CASSFTGNTEAFF. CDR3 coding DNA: TGTGCCAGCAGTTTCACAGGGAACACTGAAGCTTTCTTT.